This T cell receptor (beta chain) appears in the sequencing data of a study of identical twins. Only a few counts were recorded for this clonotype. A universal primer binding site was introduced by template switching. The final cDNA contained unique molecular identifiers. TCRdb re-called the 5' RACE reads with MiXCR, one entry per CDR3 protein. Among approximately 890,000 distinct CDR3 sequences listed, 9% to 15% were seen once. With 1 base removed from V and 6 bases from J, the gap between germline ends came to 16 bases. The CDR3 loop spans 15 amino acids. CDR1 DFQATT and CDR2 SNEGSKA come from the germline V gene (reference sequence). The data were also submitted as part of a second study, on yellow fever vaccine responses in identical twins.

The sample taken for sequencing was PBMCs. The receptor's source is a woman in her late teens or twenties in good health. The chain carries TRBV20-1 and TRBJ2-1; the D gene could be TRBD1 or TRBD2 (5 bases each). The CDR3 DNA reads TGCAGTGCTAGAGCCGGGACCGTGGCGTCCAATGAGCAGTTCTTC. It yields the protein CSARAGTVASNEQFF.